The subject of this entry is one TCR beta chain. Its target is unknown. This sample is drawn from a study of CD8 T cells in Susac syndrome. Broader study findings: As the study acknowledged, the number of individuals who were part of its TCR sequencing and HLA analysis was relatively small.

Reverse transcription of 0.5 to 1 ug RNA was performed with random hexamers. Amplification of the TCR beta CDR3 was carried out by immunoSEQ multiplex PCR, which spanned a total of 54 Vbeta and 13 Jbeta segments. Each CDR3 protein gets one entry after TCRdb re-called the immunoSEQ multiplex PCR reads with MiXCR. The sample carries approximately 80,000 distinct CDR3 sequences, roughly 90% recorded once. High-throughput TCR beta sequencing covered peripheral CD8+ and CD4+ T cells. The CDR3 has 13 amino acids. V was clipped by 4 bases and J by 5 bases, with 12 bases between them. CDR1 is SGDLS and CDR2 is YYNGEE in the germline V gene.

This clonotype was sampled from a human donor with multiple sclerosis. Source material: CD8+ T cells from PBMCs. This rearrangement joins TRBV9 to TRBJ1-1; D is perhaps TRBD1 (5 bases). This CDR3 reads CASSRRGETEAFF. The DNA for the CDR3 is TGTGCCAGCAGCCGACGGGGGGAAACTGAAGCTTTCTTT. Full variable domain (rest looked up from reference TRBV9 and TRBJ1-1): DSGVTQTPKHLITATGQRVTLRCSPRSGDLSVYWYQQSLDQGLQFLIQYYNGEERAKGNILERFSAQQFPDLHSELNLSSLELGDSALYFCASSRRGETEAFFGQGTRLTVV.